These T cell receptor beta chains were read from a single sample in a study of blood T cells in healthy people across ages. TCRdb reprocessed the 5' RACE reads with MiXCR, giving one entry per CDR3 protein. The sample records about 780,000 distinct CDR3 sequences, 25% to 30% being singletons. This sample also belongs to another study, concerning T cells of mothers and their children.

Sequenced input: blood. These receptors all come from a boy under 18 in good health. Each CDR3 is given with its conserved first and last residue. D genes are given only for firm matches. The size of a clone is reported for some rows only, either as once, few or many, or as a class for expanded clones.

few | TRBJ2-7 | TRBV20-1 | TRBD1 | CSARSQPGQDSPEQYF | TGCAGTGCTAGATCACAGCCGGGACAGGACTCCCCCGAGCAGTACTTC
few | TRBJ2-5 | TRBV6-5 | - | CASRRRGYQETQYF | TGTGCCAGCAGGCGTCGGGGATACCAAGAGACCCAGTACTTC
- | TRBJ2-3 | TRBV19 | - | CASSMSAPTDTQYF | TGTGCCAGTAGTATGAGCGCGCCGACAGATACGCAGTATTTT
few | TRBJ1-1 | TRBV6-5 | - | CASSYSTPGLLGNTEAFF | TGTGCCAGCAGTTACTCGACTCCAGGGCTGTTGGGGAACACTGAAGCTTTCTTT
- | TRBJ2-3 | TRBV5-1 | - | CASSSDWLGIQYF | TGCGCCAGCAGCTCGGACTGGCTGGGTATTCAGTATTTT
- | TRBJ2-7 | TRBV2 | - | CASSEGDAVEQYF | TGTGCCAGCAGTGAAGGGGACGCCGTCGAGCAGTACTTC
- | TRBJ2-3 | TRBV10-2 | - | CASSESGSVDTQYF | TGCGCCAGCAGTGAGTCAGGATCGGTGGATACGCAGTATTTT
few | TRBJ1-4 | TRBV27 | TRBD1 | CASSPLRGIDEKLFF | TGTGCCAGCAGTCCCCTCAGGGGGATCGATGAAAAACTGTTTTTT
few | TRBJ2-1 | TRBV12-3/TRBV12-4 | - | CASILRGAAGNEQFF | TGTGCCAGCATTCTGAGGGGGGCAGCAGGCAATGAGCAGTTCTTC
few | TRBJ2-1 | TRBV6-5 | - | CASSVSWGNEQFF | TGTGCCAGCAGTGTATCATGGGGTAATGAGCAGTTCTTC
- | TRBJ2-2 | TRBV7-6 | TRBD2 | CASSALSAGGPTGELFF | TGTGCCAGCAGCGCCCTCTCAGCGGGGGGGCCAACCGGGGAGCTGTTTTTT
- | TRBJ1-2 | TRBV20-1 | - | CSASRDTYGYTF | TGCAGTGCTAGCAGGGATACCTATGGCTACACCTTC
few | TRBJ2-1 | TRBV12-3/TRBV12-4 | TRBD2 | CASTFLREGSEQFF | TGTGCCAGCACCTTCCTTCGGGAGGGCTCTGAGCAGTTCTTC
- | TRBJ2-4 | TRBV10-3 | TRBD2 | CAISFGPSREVSGNIQYF | TGTGCCATCAGTTTCGGGCCGTCGCGGGAGGTGTCTGGGAACATTCAGTACTTC
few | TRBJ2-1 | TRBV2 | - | CASSATTRRYNEQFF | TGTGCCAGCAGTGCGACGACACGGAGGTACAATGAGCAGTTCTTC
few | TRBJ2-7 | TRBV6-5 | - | CASSSTDREGDEQYF | TGTGCCAGCAGTTCCACCGACAGGGAGGGAGACGAGCAGTACTTC
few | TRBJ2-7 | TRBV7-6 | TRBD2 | CASSPRGDAGGHEQYF | TGTGCCAGCAGCCCGCGGGGTGATGCGGGGGGGCACGAGCAGTACTTC
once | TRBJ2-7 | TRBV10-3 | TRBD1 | CAISAGGLREQYF | TGTGCCATCAGCGCAGGGGGTTTAAGGGAGCAGTACTTC
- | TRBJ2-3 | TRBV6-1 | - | CASSEQPATDTQYF | TGTGCCAGCAGTGAACAGCCGGCCACGGATACGCAGTATTTT
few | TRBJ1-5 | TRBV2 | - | CASSEARGSNQPQHF | TGTGCCAGCAGTGAAGCGAGGGGTAGCAATCAGCCCCAGCATTTT
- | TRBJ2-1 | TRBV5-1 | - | CASTIAPGRDEQFF | TGCGCCAGCACCATAGCTCCGGGCCGGGATGAGCAGTTCTTC
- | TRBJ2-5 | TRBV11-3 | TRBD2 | CASSVGVGRGEETQYF | TGTGCCAGCAGCGTAGGGGTCGGGCGGGGGGAAGAGACCCAGTACTTC
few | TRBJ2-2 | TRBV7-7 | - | CASTGGSRPNTGELFF | TGTGCTAGTACCGGTGGGTCCCGCCCGAACACCGGGGAGCTGTTTTTT
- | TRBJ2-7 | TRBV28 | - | CASSFLGRYEQYF | TGTGCCAGCAGTTTCCTGGGACGCTACGAGCAGTACTTC
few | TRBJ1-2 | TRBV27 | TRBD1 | CASRNTGGMNGYTF | TGTGCCAGCAGAAACACAGGGGGTATGAATGGCTACACCTTC
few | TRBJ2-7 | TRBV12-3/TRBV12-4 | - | CASSLVRGHEQYF | TGTGCCAGCAGTTTAGTTCGGGGGCACGAGCAGTACTTC
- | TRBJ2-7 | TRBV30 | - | CAWSVHREQYF | TGTGCCTGGAGTGTACACAGGGAGCAGTACTTC
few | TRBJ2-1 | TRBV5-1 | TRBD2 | CASSPPRGGLNEQLF | TGCGCCAGCAGCCCCCCCCGGGGGGGCCTCAATGAGCAGCTCTTC
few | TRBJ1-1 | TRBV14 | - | CASSLEFRTEASF | TGTGCCAGCAGCCTAGAATTTCGCACTGAAGCTTCCTTT
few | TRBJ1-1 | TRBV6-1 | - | CASRPQGLNTEAFF | TGTGCCAGCAGGCCCCAGGGCCTGAACACTGAAGCTTTCTTT
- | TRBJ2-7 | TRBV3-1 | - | CASSWVTSNRREQYF | TGTGCCAGCAGCTGGGTCACCTCAAACCGCCGCGAGCAGTACTTC
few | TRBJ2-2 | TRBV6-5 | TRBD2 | CASSYSTSGVTGELFF | TGTGCCAGCAGTTACTCGACTAGCGGGGTGACCGGGGAGCTGTTTTTT
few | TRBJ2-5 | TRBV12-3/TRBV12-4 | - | CASSLSQRTQETQYF | TGTGCCAGCAGTTTAAGTCAGCGGACCCAAGAGACCCAGTACTTC
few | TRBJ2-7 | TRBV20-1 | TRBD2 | CSANALSGGARDEQYF | TGCAGTGCAAACGCACTTAGCGGGGGGGCCCGCGACGAGCAGTACTTC
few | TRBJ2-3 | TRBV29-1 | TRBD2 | CSAGTSGAGTDTQYF | TGCAGCGCGGGGACTAGCGGAGCGGGCACAGATACGCAGTATTTT
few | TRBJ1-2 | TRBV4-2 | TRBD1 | CASSHGTGEGYTF | TGTGCCAGCAGCCACGGGACAGGGGAAGGCTACACCTTC
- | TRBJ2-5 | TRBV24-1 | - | CATSDWGDKQETQYF | TGTGCCACCAGTGATTGGGGGGACAAGCAAGAGACCCAGTACTTC
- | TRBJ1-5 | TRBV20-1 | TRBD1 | CSAQMTGGYNQPQHF | TGCAGTGCTCAGATGACAGGGGGATACAATCAGCCCCAGCATTTT
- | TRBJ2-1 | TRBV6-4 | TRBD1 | CASSDLTGGGEQFF | TGTGCCAGCAGTGACCTAACAGGGGGCGGTGAGCAGTTCTTC
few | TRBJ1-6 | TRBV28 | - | CASSKSTGFSANSPLHF | TGTGCCAGCAGTAAGTCGACAGGTTTTTCCGCAAATTCACCCCTCCACTTT
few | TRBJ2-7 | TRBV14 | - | CASSQGVGRYYEQYF | TGTGCCAGCAGCCAAGGAGTAGGCAGATACTACGAGCAGTACTTC
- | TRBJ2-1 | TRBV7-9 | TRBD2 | CASSPLPSGAYNEQFF | TGTGCCAGCAGCCCACTCCCTAGCGGGGCTTACAATGAGCAGTTCTTC
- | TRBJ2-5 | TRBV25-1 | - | CASTAQGTQETQYF | TGTGCCAGCACCGCACAGGGAACCCAGGAGACCCAGTACTTC
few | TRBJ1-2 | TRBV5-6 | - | CASSVERRVYGYTF | TGTGCCAGCAGCGTGGAAAGGCGGGTCTATGGCTACACCTTC
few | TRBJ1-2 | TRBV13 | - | CASSLSGAARGHGYTF | TGTGCCAGCAGCTTATCGGGGGCCGCCAGGGGACATGGCTACACCTTC